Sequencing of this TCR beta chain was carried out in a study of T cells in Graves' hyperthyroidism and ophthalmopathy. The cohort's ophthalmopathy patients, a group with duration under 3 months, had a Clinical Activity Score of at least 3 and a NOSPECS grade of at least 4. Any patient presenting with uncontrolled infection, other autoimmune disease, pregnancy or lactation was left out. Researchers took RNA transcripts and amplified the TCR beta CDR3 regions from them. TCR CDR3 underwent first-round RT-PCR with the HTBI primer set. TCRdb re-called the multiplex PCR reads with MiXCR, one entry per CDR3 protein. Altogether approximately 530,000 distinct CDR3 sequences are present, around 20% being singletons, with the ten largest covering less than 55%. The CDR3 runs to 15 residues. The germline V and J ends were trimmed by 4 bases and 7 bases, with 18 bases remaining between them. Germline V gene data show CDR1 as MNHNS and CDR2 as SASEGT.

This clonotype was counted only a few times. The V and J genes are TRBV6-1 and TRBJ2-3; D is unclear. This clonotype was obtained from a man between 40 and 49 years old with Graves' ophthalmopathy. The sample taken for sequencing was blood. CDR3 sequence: CASSGLAVSQNTQYF. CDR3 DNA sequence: TGTGCCAGCAGTGGGTTAGCAGTGTCCCAAAATACGCAGTATTTT.